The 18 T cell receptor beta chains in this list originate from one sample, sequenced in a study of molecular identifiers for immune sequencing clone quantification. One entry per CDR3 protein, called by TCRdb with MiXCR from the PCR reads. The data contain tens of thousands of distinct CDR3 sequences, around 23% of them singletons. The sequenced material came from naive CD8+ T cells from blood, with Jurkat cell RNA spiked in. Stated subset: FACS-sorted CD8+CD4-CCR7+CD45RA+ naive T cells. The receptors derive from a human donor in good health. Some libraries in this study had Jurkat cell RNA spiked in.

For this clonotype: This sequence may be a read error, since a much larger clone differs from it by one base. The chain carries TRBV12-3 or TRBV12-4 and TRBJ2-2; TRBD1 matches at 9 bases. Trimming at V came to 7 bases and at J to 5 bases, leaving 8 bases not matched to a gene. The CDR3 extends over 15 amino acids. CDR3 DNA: TGTGCCAGCAAGGCTGACAGGGGGACAACCGGGGAGCTGTTTTTT. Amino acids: CASKADRGTTGELFF.

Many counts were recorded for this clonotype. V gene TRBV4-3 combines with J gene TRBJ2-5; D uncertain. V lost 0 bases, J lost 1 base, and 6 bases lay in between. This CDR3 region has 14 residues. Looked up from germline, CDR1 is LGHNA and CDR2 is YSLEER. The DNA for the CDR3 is TGCGCCAGCAGCCAAGATATCTCCCAAGAGACCCAGTACTTC. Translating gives CASSQDISQETQYF.

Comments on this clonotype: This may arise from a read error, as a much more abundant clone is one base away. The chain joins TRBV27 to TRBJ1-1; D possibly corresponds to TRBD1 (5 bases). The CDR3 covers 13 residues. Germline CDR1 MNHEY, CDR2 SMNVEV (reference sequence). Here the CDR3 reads CASSRQTNTEASF. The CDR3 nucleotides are TGTGCCAGCAGTCGACAGACTAACACTGAAGCTTCCTTT.

In nucleotides, the CDR3 is TGTGCCAGCAGCTTGATCTGGACTGAAGCTTTCTTT. Translating it yields CASSLIWTEAFF. The chain joins TRBV5-8 to TRBJ1-1; D is undetermined. Trimming stripped 1 base from V and 5 bases from J, with 6 bases between. The CDR3 length is 12 residues. The germline V gene encodes CDR1 SGHTS and CDR2 YDEGEE.

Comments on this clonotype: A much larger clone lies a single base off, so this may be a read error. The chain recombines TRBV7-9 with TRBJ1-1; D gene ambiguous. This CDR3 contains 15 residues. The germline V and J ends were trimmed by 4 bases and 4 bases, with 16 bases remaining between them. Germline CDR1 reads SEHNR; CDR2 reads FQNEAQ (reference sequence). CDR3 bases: TGTGCCAGCAGCTCAGTTACGGCAGGCTCCACTGAAGCTTTCTTT. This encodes CASSSVTAGSTEAFF.

As DNA, the CDR3 is TGTGCCACCAGTGTAACAGGGGACTATGGCTACACCTTC. Its protein is CATSVTGDYGYTF. The rearrangement joins TRBV24-1 to TRBJ1-2; 7 bases align to TRBD1. Germline V gene data show CDR1 as KGHDR and CDR2 as SFDVKD. Trimming cost V 5 bases and J 3 bases; bases outside gene matches: 2. The CDR3 runs 13 residues.

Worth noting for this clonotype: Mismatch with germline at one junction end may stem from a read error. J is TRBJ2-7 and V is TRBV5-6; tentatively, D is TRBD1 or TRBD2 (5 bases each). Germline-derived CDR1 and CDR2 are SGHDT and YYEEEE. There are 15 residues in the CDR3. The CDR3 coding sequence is TGTGCCGGCAGCTTGGTGCCGGGGACCTCCTACGAGCAGTACTTC. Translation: CAGSLVPGTSYEQYF.

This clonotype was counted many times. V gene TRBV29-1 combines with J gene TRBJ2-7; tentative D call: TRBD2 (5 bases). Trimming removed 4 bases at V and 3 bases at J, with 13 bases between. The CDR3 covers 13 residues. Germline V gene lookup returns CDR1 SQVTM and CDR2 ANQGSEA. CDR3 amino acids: CSVVGAQNYEQYF. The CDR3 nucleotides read TGCAGCGTTGTGGGAGCCCAGAACTACGAGCAGTACTTC.

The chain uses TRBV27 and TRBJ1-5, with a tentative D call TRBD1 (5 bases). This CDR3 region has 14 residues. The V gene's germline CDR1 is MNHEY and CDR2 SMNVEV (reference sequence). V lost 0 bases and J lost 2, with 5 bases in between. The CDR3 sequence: CASSLSRGNQPQHF. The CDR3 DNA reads TGTGCCAGCAGTTTATCCAGGGGCAATCAGCCCCAGCATTTT.

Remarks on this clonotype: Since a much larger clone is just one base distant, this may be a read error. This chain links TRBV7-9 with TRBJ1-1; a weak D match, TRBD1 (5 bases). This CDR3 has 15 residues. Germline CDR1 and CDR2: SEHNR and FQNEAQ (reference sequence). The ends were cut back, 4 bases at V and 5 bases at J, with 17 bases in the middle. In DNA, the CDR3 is TGTGCCAGCAGCTCGACGGTGGGGGGAGGAACTGAAGCTTTCTTT. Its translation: CASSSTVGGGTEAFF.

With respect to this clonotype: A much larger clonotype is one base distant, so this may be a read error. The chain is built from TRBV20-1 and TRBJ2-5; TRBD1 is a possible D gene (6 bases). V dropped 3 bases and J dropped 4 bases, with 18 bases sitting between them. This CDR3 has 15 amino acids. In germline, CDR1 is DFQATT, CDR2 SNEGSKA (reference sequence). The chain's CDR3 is CSARPGDINLETQYF. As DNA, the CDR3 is TGCAGTGCTAGGCCCGGGGACATAAACCTAGAGACCCAGTACTTC.

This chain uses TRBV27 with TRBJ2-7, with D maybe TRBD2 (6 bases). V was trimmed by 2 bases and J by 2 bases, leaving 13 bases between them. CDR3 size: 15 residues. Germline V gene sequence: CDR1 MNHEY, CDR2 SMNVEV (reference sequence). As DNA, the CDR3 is TGTGCCAGCAGTTTAGTTTCCGGGAGCACCTACGAGCAGTACTTC. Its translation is CASSLVSGSTYEQYF.

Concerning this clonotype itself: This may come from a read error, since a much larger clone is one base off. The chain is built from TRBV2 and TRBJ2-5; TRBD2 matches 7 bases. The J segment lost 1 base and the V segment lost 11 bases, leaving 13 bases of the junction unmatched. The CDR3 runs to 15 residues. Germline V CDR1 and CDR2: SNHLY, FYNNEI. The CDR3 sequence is CARKSQLAVQETQYF. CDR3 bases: TGTGCCCGCAAAAGTCAGCTAGCGGTCCAAGAGACCCAGTACTTC.

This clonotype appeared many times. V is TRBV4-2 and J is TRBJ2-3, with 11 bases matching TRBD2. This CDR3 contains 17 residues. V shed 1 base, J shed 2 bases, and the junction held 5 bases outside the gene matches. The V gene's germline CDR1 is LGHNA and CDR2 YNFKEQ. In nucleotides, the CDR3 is TGTGCCAGCAGCCAAGCGGGACTAGCGGAAATCACAGATACGCAGTATTTT. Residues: CASSQAGLAEITDTQYF.

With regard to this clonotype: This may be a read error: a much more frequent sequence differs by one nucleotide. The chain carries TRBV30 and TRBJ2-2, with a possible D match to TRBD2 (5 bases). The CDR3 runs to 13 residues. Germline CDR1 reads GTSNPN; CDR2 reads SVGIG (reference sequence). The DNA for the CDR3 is TGTGCCTGGAGTGTGTGGAACACCGGGGAGCTGTCTTTT. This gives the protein CAWSVWNTGELSF.

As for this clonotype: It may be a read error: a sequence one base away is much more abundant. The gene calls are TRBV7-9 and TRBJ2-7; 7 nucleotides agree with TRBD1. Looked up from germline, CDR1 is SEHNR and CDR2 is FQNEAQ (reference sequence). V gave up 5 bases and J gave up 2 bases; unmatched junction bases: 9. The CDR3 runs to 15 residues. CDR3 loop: CASSLTGTAPYEQYF. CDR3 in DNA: TGTGCCAGCAGCCTAACCGGGACAGCGCCCTACGAGCAGTACTTC.

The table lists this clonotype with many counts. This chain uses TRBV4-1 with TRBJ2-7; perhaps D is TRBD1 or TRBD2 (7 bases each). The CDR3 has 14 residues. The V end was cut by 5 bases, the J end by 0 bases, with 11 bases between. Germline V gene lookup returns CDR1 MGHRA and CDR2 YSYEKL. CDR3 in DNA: TGCGCCAGCAGCGGGGGGGACAGCTCCTACGAGCAGTACTTC. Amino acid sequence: CASSGGDSSYEQYF.

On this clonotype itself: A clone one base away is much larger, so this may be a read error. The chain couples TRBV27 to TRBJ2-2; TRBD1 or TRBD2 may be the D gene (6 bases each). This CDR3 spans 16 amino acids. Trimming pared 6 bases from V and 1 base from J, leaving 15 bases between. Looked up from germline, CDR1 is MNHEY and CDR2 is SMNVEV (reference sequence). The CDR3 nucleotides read TGTGCCAGCAGCTCCCCGGGGGCAGAGAACACCGGGGAGCTGTTTTTT. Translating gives CASSSPGAENTGELFF.